This TCR beta chain appears in the sequencing data of a study of identical twins. For this clonotype: Its antigen remains unidentified.

All donors were healthy, and all were Caucasian. This CDR3 region has 16 residues. Germline values: CDR1 SGHRS, CDR2 YFSETQ. Between the trimmed V and J ends, which lost 2 bases and 9 bases, there was a span of 21 bases. cDNA molecules carried unique molecular identifiers, and template switching added a universal primer site. MiXCR, run by TCRdb on the 5' RACE reads, gives a single entry per CDR3 protein. The repertoire includes 550,000 to 800,000 distinct CDR3 sequences, just over 7% of them detected once, and around 1.6% sits in the top ten. Study-level points and caveats: The models gave estimates that fell short of the out-of-frame TCR alpha sharing seen in monozygotic twins. Where out-of-frame alpha sequences were twin-shared, they showed excess low generation probability.

The same sample was also used in a study of yellow fever vaccine responses in identical twins.

J is TRBJ2-1 and V is TRBV5-1; D possibly corresponds to TRBD2 (5 bases). Sequenced material: PBMCs. The sequence was collected from a woman between 18 and 29 years old in good health. The CDR3 sequence: CASSFPPGRRSSEQFF. The DNA for the CDR3 is TGCGCCAGCAGCTTCCCCCCGGGAAGACGGTCTAGTGAGCAGTTCTTC.